This T cell receptor (beta chain) was identified during a study of blood T cell repertoires in COVID-19. Looking at the study overall: T cells, B-cell-depleted T cells, or PBMCs supplied cDNA or gDNA.

The CDR3 totals 16 residues. J was trimmed by 1 base and V by 4 bases; bases with no gene match: 6. Germline CDR1 reads LNHDA; CDR2 reads SQIVND (reference sequence). Method: immunoSEQ multiplex PCR; TCRdb's copy keeps in-frame clones and lacks some. This table holds around 250,000 clones, around 88% found once. The chain employs TRBV19 and TRBJ2-3, with 9 bases identical to TRBD2. What was sequenced was peripheral blood. The TCR originated in a man at least 80 years old with acute or convalescent COVID-19. The CDR3 loop reads CASSTYQRGGTDTQYF. Written as DNA, the CDR3 is TGTGCCAGTAGTACCTATCAGCGGGGGGGCACAGATACGCAGTATTTT.